These 32 T cell receptor beta chains originate from one sample sequenced in a study of T-cell reconstitution after alpha-beta-depleted transplantation in children. Unique molecular identifiers tagged the TCRbeta library. TCRdb used MiXCR to reprocess the PCR reads, holding one entry per CDR3 protein. The repertoire consists of around 240,000 distinct CDR3 sequences, with approximately 9.9% occurring once and the leading ten covering approximately 5%. The specimen was PBMCs from the stem cell graft donor, collected from the stem cell graft. These TCRs come from a human donor who donated a stem cell graft to a child with SCID.

This clonotype was detected many times. V and J are TRBV5-4 and TRBJ1-2; 8 nucleotides align to TRBD1. The CDR3 covers 13 residues. CDR1 is SGHNT, CDR2 YYREEE, per germline (reference sequence). Trimming at V came to 4 bases and at J to 5 bases, leaving 4 bases not matched to a gene. CDR3 in amino acids: CASSGGQEYGYTF. The CDR3 DNA reads TGTGCCAGCAGCGGGGGACAGGAGTATGGCTACACCTTC.

This clonotype was seen many times. The rearrangement links TRBV5-1 to TRBJ1-2; weak D call: TRBD1 (5 bases). The length of the CDR3 is 15 residues. Germline V CDR1 and CDR2: SGHRS, YFSETQ. Trimming removed 4 bases from V and 8 bases from J, with 21 bases in between. The CDR3 is CASSRDRDLSGGYTF. The CDR3 DNA sequence: TGCGCCAGCAGCCGGGACCGGGACCTCTCAGGAGGCTACACCTTC.

The chain is built from TRBV5-1 and TRBJ1-1; 7 bases fit TRBD1. This CDR3 region has 16 residues. Trimming at V came to 0 bases and at J to 8 bases, leaving 13 bases not matched to a gene. Germline V CDR1 and CDR2: SGHRS, YFSETQ. CDR3 nucleotides: TGCGCCAGCAGCTTGGGACAGGGTGAGGGGCCTAGCGAAGCTTTCTTT. It specifies CASSLGQGEGPSEAFF. Drawing the rest from reference TRBV5-1 and TRBJ1-1, the complete variable domain is KAGVTQTPRYLIKTRGQQVTLSCSPISGHRSVSWYQQTPGQGLQFLFEYFSETQRNKGNFPGRFSGRQFSNSRSEMNVSTLELGDSALYLCASSLGQGEGPSEAFFGQGTRLTVV.

The V and J genes are TRBV10-3 and TRBJ2-5; D unresolved. CDR1 ENHRY and CDR2 SYGVKD come from the germline V gene. This CDR3 region has 13 residues. The V and J ends lost 7 bases and 1 base respectively, with 10 bases between them. The CDR3 DNA follows: TGTGCCATCACTGGGCAGCCCCAAGAGACCCAGTACTTC. Its translation: CAITGQPQETQYF.

In its sample, this clonotype was seen many times. V gene TRBV16 combines with J gene TRBJ2-7; D may correspond to TRBD1 or TRBD2 (5 bases each). This CDR3 region has 14 residues. V was trimmed by 3 bases and J by 2 bases, leaving 11 bases between them. In germline, CDR1 is KGHSY, CDR2 FQNENV. For the CDR3, the DNA is TGTGCCAGCAGCCAGAGTCAGGGAGCCTACGAGCAGTACTTC. This gives the protein CASSQSQGAYEQYF.

The sample holds many counts of this clonotype. V usage is TRBV20-1 and J usage is TRBJ2-1; TRBD2 agrees at 11 bases. Germline CDR1 and CDR2: DFQATT and SNEGSKA (reference sequence). V shed 2 bases and J 10 bases; nucleotides not matched to a gene: 7. The CDR3 is 14 amino acids. CDR3 coding DNA: TGCAGTGCTAGACCGCTAGCGGGGGGAAGGGAGCAGTTCTTC. This gives the protein CSARPLAGGREQFF.

This clonotype was found a few times. The V call is TRBV7-9, the J call TRBJ2-1, with D perhaps TRBD1 or TRBD2 (5 bases each). CDR3 length: 15 amino acids. CDR1 and CDR2 (germline): SEHNR, FQNEAQ (reference sequence). Trimming shortened V by 6 bases and J by 8 bases, and 20 bases separated the two germline ends. The CDR3 region is CASSHADGAKDEQFF. The CDR3, as DNA: TGTGCCAGCAGTCACGCGGACGGGGCGAAGGATGAGCAGTTCTTC.

This clonotype was observed at least ten times. The rearrangement links TRBV20-1 to TRBJ2-1; 9 bases align to TRBD1. V lost 3 bases to trimming and J lost 7 bases; unmatched junction nucleotides: 7. This CDR3 has 14 residues. From germline, CDR1 is DFQATT and CDR2 SNEGSKA (reference sequence). CDR3 in DNA: TGCAGTGCTAGGGCCGGACAGGGGAGGAATGAGCAGTTCTTC. Protein sequence: CSARAGQGRNEQFF.

This clonotype has ten or more counts. The chain uses TRBV5-5 and TRBJ2-5; 12 bases agree with TRBD2. The CDR3 extends over 17 amino acids. V gave up 4 bases and J gave up 5 bases; unmatched junction bases: 12. The germline V gene has CDR1 SGHKS and CDR2 YYEKEE (reference sequence). In DNA, the CDR3 is TGTGCCAGCAGCCTATCGCCTAGCGGGGGGGCTCGGGAGACCCAGTACTTC. As protein: CASSLSPSGGARETQYF.

This clonotype came up a few times. This clone may be a read error of a much larger clone one base away. The V gene is TRBV27, the J gene TRBJ1-2; no reliable D call. Germline V gene lookup returns CDR1 MNHEY and CDR2 SMNVEV (reference sequence). The CDR3 extends over 15 amino acids. This CDR3 reads CASSKSARVDLGYPF. CDR3 nucleotides: TGTGCCAGCAGCAAGTCCGCGCGCGTCGACTTGGGCTACCCCTTC.

This clonotype showed up many times. The V and J genes are TRBV7-3 and TRBJ2-6; D is uncertain. The germline V and J ends were trimmed by 0 bases and 0 bases, with 6 bases remaining between them. From germline, CDR1 is SGHTA and CDR2 FQGTGA. The CDR3 loop spans 16 amino acids. The CDR3 region is CASSLTAYSGANVLTF. The CDR3 DNA follows: TGTGCCAGCAGCTTAACGGCGTACTCTGGGGCCAACGTCCTGACTTTC.

This clonotype occurred a few times. This chain connects TRBV20-1 to TRBJ1-4, with TRBD1 matching 8 bases. Trimming cost V 3 bases and J 6 bases; bases outside gene matches: 3. Germline V CDR1 and CDR2: DFQATT, SNEGSKA (reference sequence). CDR3 size: 13 residues. The CDR3 sequence is CSASRGRDEKLFF. In DNA form, the CDR3 reads TGCAGTGCTAGCAGGGGGCGAGATGAAAAACTGTTTTTT.

This clonotype was seen at least ten times. The V gene is TRBV18, the J gene TRBJ1-3; the D gene is possibly TRBD1 (6 bases). V was cut by 0 bases and J by 0 bases, with 18 bases left in between. The CDR3 extends over 19 amino acids. Germline assignment: CDR1 KGHSH and CDR2 LQKENI. CDR3 sequence: CASSPPGPPGAYSGNTIYF. The DNA of the CDR3 is TGTGCCAGCTCACCACCCGGGCCCCCAGGGGCTTACTCTGGAAACACCATATATTTT.

Many counts were recorded for this clonotype. The rearrangement links TRBV5-1 to TRBJ1-6, with D perhaps matching TRBD1 (5 bases). CDR1 SGHRS and CDR2 YFSETQ come from the germline V gene. The CDR3 runs 17 residues. The germline V and J ends were trimmed by 0 bases and 4 bases, with 14 bases remaining between them. The CDR3, as DNA: TGCGCCAGCAGCTTGGGCCCGATGACAGAATATAATTCACCCCTCCACTTT. Translation: CASSLGPMTEYNSPLHF.

This clonotype was detected ten times or more. The chain is built from TRBV27 and TRBJ2-5; 7 bases map to TRBD2. CDR3 length: 13 amino acids. Germline CDR1 MNHEY, CDR2 SMNVEV (reference sequence). Here the CDR3 DNA reads TGTGCGACGTCGGGGGGATGGCAAGAGACCCAGTACTTC. Protein: CATSGGWQETQYF.

This clonotype came up many times. The J gene is TRBJ2-2, the V gene TRBV5-1, with D perhaps assigned TRBD1 or TRBD2 (5 bases each). Trimming shortened V by 0 bases and J by 1 base, and 16 bases separated the two germline ends. The CDR3 is 18 residues long. Germline CDR1 SGHRS, CDR2 YFSETQ. CDR3 DNA sequence: TGCGCCAGCAGCTTGGCCGGGGCCTTCCGAAGGAACACCGGGGAGCTGTTTTTT. Its protein product is CASSLAGAFRRNTGELFF.

This clonotype came up many times. The chain combines TRBV5-1 with TRBJ2-6, with TRBD1 matching 7 bases. Germline CDR1 is SGHRS and CDR2 is YFSETQ. The CDR3 loop spans 16 amino acids. V shed 5 bases, J shed 1 base, and the junction held 6 bases outside the gene matches. In nucleotides, the CDR3 is TGCGCCAGCAGTATAACGACAGGGTCTGGGGCCAACGTCCTGACTTTC. Encoded protein: CASSITTGSGANVLTF.

This clonotype was seen at least ten times. The J gene is TRBJ1-2, the V gene TRBV9; D is possibly TRBD1 (5 bases). Between the trimmed V and J ends, which lost 4 bases and 7 bases, there was a span of 20 bases. The CDR3 has 15 amino acids. Germline CDR1 reads SGDLS; CDR2 reads YYNGEE. The CDR3 DNA follows: TGTGCCAGCAGCCCTATGGGGGGGACGAACAGTGGCTACACCTTC. It is translated as CASSPMGGTNSGYTF. Based on the CDR3 plus reference TRBV9 and TRBJ1-2, the full variable domain is DSGVTQTPKHLITATGQRVTLRCSPRSGDLSVYWYQQSLDQGLQFLIQYYNGEERAKGNILERFSAQQFPDLHSELNLSSLELGDSALYFCASSPMGGTNSGYTFGSGTRLTVV.

The chain has TRBV7-6 and TRBJ2-3; TRBD2 matches 10 bases. CDR3 length: 16 amino acids. Looked up from germline, CDR1 is SGHVS and CDR2 is FNYEAQ. V was clipped by 4 bases and J by 6 bases; unmatched bases: 10. The CDR3 sequence is CASSSSPGLAIDTQYF. The CDR3 bases are TGTGCCAGCAGCTCGAGCCCGGGACTAGCGATCGATACGCAGTATTTT. Filled out from reference TRBV7-6 and TRBJ2-3, the complete variable domain reads GAGVSQSPRYKVTKRGQDVALRCDPISGHVSLYWYRQALGQGPEFLTYFNYEAQQDKSGLPNDRFSAERPEGSISTLTIQRTEQRDSAMYRCASSSSPGLAIDTQYFGPGTRLTVL.

This clonotype was recorded at least ten times. The J gene is TRBJ2-2, the V gene TRBV20-1; no clear D gene. This CDR3 spans 13 amino acids. The V end lost 3 bases, the J end lost 2 bases, and 7 bases lay between the germline ends. The germline CDR1 and CDR2 sequences are DFQATT and SNEGSKA (reference sequence). The CDR3 loop reads CSASRVNTGELFF. Written as DNA, the CDR3 is TGCAGTGCTAGTAGGGTTAACACCGGGGAGCTGTTTTTT.

This clonotype was seen ten or more times. The CDR3 DNA follows: TGCAGTGCTACCCAAGGGGGGAATCAGCCCCAGCATTTT. Its translation: CSATQGGNQPQHF. The chain recombines TRBV20-1 with TRBJ1-5; possibly TRBD1 for D (6 bases). The V gene's germline CDR1 is DFQATT and CDR2 SNEGSKA (reference sequence). The V end was cut by 4 bases, the J end by 4 bases, with 11 bases between. The CDR3 runs 13 residues.

This clonotype was counted many times. The V call is TRBV6-5, the J call TRBJ1-5; no clear D. Trimming removed 0 bases at V and 7 bases at J, with 7 bases between. The CDR3 consists of 13 residues. In germline, CDR1 is MNHEY, CDR2 SVGAGI. Written as DNA, the CDR3 is TGTGCCAGCAGTTACTCTTATGGGCAGCCCCAGCATTTT. This sequence encodes CASSYSYGQPQHF.

This clonotype showed up many times. The rearrangement uses TRBV7-2 and TRBJ1-5; TRBD1 matches at 7 bases. V trimming: 5 bases; J trimming: 3 bases; junction bases outside the gene matches: 7. CDR3 length equals 15 residues. From germline, CDR1 is SGHTA and CDR2 FQGNSA. In DNA form, the CDR3 reads TGTGCCAGCAGCCCTTGGGACAGAACCAATCAGCCCCAGCATTTT. Its translation is CASSPWDRTNQPQHF.

In the case of this clonotype: A much larger clone lies one base from this, so it may be a read error. The chain combines TRBV20-1 with TRBJ2-7; TRBD1 might be the D (5 bases). Germline CDR1 reads DFQATT; CDR2 reads SNEGSKA (reference sequence). The CDR3 totals 12 residues. The CDR3 bases are TGCAATGCTACCGGCAGGGTTTACGAGCAGTACTTC. Its protein product is CNATGRVYEQYF.

In this sample, this clonotype turned up a few times. V usage is TRBV12-3 or TRBV12-4 and J usage is TRBJ2-7; 7 bases are shared with TRBD2. V shed 6 bases and J 4 bases; nucleotides not matched to a gene: 12. The CDR3 loop spans 15 amino acids. The CDR3 is CASSPLSGDSYEQYF. The CDR3 DNA sequence: TGTGCCAGCAGCCCCTTGAGCGGGGACTCTTACGAGCAGTACTTC.

This clonotype was seen ten or more times. This chain links TRBV5-1 with TRBJ1-2; 7 bases are a match to TRBD1. The ends lost 4 bases at V and 6 bases at J; junction bases unmatched: 9. This CDR3 contains 14 residues. Germline V lookup: CDR1 SGHRS, CDR2 YFSETQ. For the CDR3, the DNA is TGCGCCAGCAGCGTAGACAGGGTTGAGGATGGCTACACCTTC. Translating it yields CASSVDRVEDGYTF.

This clonotype occurred many times. The chain recombines TRBV6-2 or TRBV6-3 with TRBJ2-1; tentative D call: TRBD1 (6 bases). Per the germline V gene, CDR1 is MNHEY and CDR2 is SVGEGT. The length of the CDR3 is 13 residues. V lost 10 bases, J lost 2 bases, and 12 bases lay in between. The CDR3: CATRQDPYNEQFF. The CDR3 DNA reads TGTGCCACCCGACAGGATCCCTACAATGAGCAGTTCTTC.

This clonotype was seen ten or more times. This chain joins TRBV7-2 and TRBJ1-5, with D perhaps matching TRBD1 (6 bases). The V gene's germline CDR1 is SGHTA and CDR2 FQGNSA. With 3 bases removed from V and 3 bases from J, the gap between germline ends came to 12 bases. This CDR3 spans 15 amino acids. The CDR3 loop reads CASSFQGRDNQPQHF. The CDR3, as DNA: TGTGCCAGCAGCTTCCAGGGGCGGGACAATCAGCCCCAGCATTTT.

This clonotype was recorded at least ten times. The chain employs TRBV29-1 and TRBJ1-2; 9 bases are shared with TRBD1. Per germline, CDR1 SQVTM and CDR2 ANQGSEA. With 6 bases clipped from V and 3 bases from J, the junction kept 17 bases outside the gene matches. This CDR3 region has 17 residues. Written as DNA, the CDR3 is TGCAGCGTCCGATGGTTTGTGGGACAGGGTTACGACTATGGCTACACCTTC. Encoded protein: CSVRWFVGQGYDYGYTF.

Ten or more counts support this clonotype. The gene calls are TRBV5-1 and TRBJ2-7; 8 bases are a match to TRBD1. Germline CDR1 reads SGHRS; CDR2 reads YFSETQ. The junction had 4 bases not matched to a gene; V was cut back by 4 bases and J by 1 base. The CDR3 extends over 14 amino acids. CDR3 residues: CASSTWTGSYEQYF. The CDR3 DNA follows: TGCGCCAGCAGCACCTGGACAGGGTCCTACGAGCAGTACTTC.

The table lists this clonotype with many counts. This chain's CDR3 is CASSLTTGGSGTEAFF. In DNA form, the CDR3 reads TGCGCCAGCAGCTTAACGACAGGTGGGTCGGGCACTGAAGCTTTCTTT. The chain couples TRBV5-1 to TRBJ1-1; perhaps TRBD1 as D (6 bases). Germline V gene sequence: CDR1 SGHRS, CDR2 YFSETQ. This CDR3 has 16 amino acids. Trimming took off 2 bases at V and 4 bases at J, with 18 bases between the two ends.

This clonotype was detected many times. The rearrangement uses TRBV19 and TRBJ2-3; 7 bases align to TRBD2. This CDR3 contains 18 residues. V lost 5 bases to trimming and J lost 2 bases; unmatched junction nucleotides: 16. Germline CDR1 reads LNHDA; CDR2 reads SQIVND (reference sequence). In DNA form, the CDR3 reads TGTGCCAGTAGTCTCGGGAGGCGGACGGGATTAAACACAGATACGCAGTATTTT. Encoded protein: CASSLGRRTGLNTDTQYF.